This entry describes one T cell receptor (beta chain). Researchers ran the assay at a deep level. Method: immunoSEQ multiplex PCR; TCRdb's copy keeps in-frame clones and lacks some. The repertoire includes about 1.5 million clones, nearly 99% of them detected once, and around 0.47% sits in the top ten. Trimming cost V 6 bases and J 4 bases; bases outside gene matches: 8. The germline CDR1 and CDR2 sequences are SGHAT and FQNNGV. The CDR3 length is 14 residues. These data come from a study of shared clonotypes between healthy human individuals. The sequenced sample was naive CD4+ T cells sorted from blood. Stated subset: CD45RA+ positively selected. This TCR was recovered from a man aged 25-45 years in good health. The chain uses TRBV11-2 and TRBJ2-7, with TRBD1 matching 8 bases. The DNA of the CDR3 is TGTGCCAGCAGACAAACAGGGGGAACTTACGAGCAGTACTTC. As protein: CASRQTGGTYEQYF.